One sample yielded the 21 T cell receptor beta chains listed below, sequenced in a study of control samples from healthy donors and cancer patients. Method: immunoSEQ multiplex PCR; TCRdb's copy keeps in-frame clones and lacks some. This repertoire shows 70,000 or so clones, more than 80% found once; its top ten account for around 15%. Sequences were obtained from blood. These receptors all come from a man aged 45 to 65 in good health.

The chain recombines TRBV5-5 with TRBJ1-5; unclear D gene. Looked up from germline, CDR1 is SGHKS and CDR2 is YYEKEE (reference sequence). This CDR3 has 15 amino acids. V gave up 1 base and J gave up 0 bases, with 8 bases separating them. Here the CDR3 reads CASSLLQISNQPQHF. The CDR3 DNA is TGTGCCAGCAGCTTGTTACAGATTAGCAATCAGCCCCAGCATTTT.

The CDR3 nucleotides read TGTGCCAGCAGCCGACGGGGTAGGGGACTAGCGGGAGTATATGAGCAGTTCTTC. Its translation: CASSRRGRGLAGVYEQFF. V and J are TRBV7-6 and TRBJ2-1, with 14 bases lining up with TRBD2. This CDR3 is 18 amino acids long. Germline V CDR1 and CDR2: SGHVS, FNYEAQ. The junction had 14 bases not matched to a gene; V was cut back by 5 bases and J by 8 bases.

V usage is TRBV3-1 (or the pseudogene TRBV3-2) and J usage is TRBJ2-5; D ambiguous. V gave up 1 base and J gave up 2 bases, with 8 bases separating them. CDR1 and CDR2 (germline): LGHDT, YNNKEL (reference sequence). This CDR3 is built from 14 residues. The CDR3 nucleotides are TGTGCCAGCAGCCAAGTACTGGTGCAAGAGACCCAGTACTTC. This codes for CASSQVLVQETQYF.

This chain connects TRBV12-5 to TRBJ2-4, with 11 positions matching TRBD2. Germline CDR1 LGHNT, CDR2 FRNRAP. V dropped 7 bases and J dropped 0; count of bases not matched to a gene: 11. This CDR3 region has 18 residues. The CDR3 protein is CASALGLADTLAKNIQYF. The CDR3, as DNA: TGTGCTAGTGCCCTGGGACTAGCGGATACCCTAGCCAAAAACATTCAGTACTTC. Variable domain in full (rest from reference TRBV12-5 and TRBJ2-4): DARVTQTPRHKVTEMGQEVTMRCQPILGHNTVFWYRQTMMQGLELLAYFRNRAPLDDSGMPKDRFSAEMPDATLATLKIQPSEPRDSAVYFCASALGLADTLAKNIQYFGAGTRLSVL.

The V gene is TRBV11-2, the J gene TRBJ1-1; D possibly corresponds to TRBD1 (6 bases). Trimming shortened V by 2 bases and J by 0 bases, and 10 bases separated the two germline ends. This CDR3 region has 15 residues. In germline, CDR1 is SGHAT, CDR2 FQNNGV. This chain's CDR3 is CASSLSTGLNTEAFF. In nucleotides, the CDR3 is TGTGCCAGCAGCTTAAGTACAGGGCTGAACACTGAAGCTTTCTTT.

The chain joins TRBV5-1 to TRBJ1-3; 10 bases match TRBD1. The V gene end was trimmed by 4 bases and the J gene end by 2 bases; junction bases not matched to a gene: 6. The CDR3 runs to 16 residues. Germline V gene sequence: CDR1 SGHRS, CDR2 YFSETQ. For the CDR3, the DNA is TGCGCCAGCAGCCTACAAGGACAGGGGGCTGGAAACACCATATATTTT. This encodes CASSLQGQGAGNTIYF.

This clone was picked up one time. The CDR3 is CASSQRLYEQYF. CDR3 sequence (DNA): TGTGCCAGCAGCCAAAGACTCTACGAGCAGTACTTC. The gene calls are TRBV3-1 (or the pseudogene TRBV3-2) and TRBJ2-7, with D unresolved. CDR1 is LGHDT and CDR2 is YNNKEL in the germline V gene (reference sequence). The V end lost 2 bases, the J end lost 3 bases, and 5 bases lay between the germline ends. CDR3 length equals 12 residues.

This clone is a singleton in its sample. The chain has TRBV30 and TRBJ2-1; D possibly matches TRBD1 or TRBD2 (6 bases each). Germline CDR1 GTSNPN, CDR2 SVGIG (reference sequence). V was clipped by 2 bases and J by 10 bases, with 18 bases between them. The CDR3 sequence is 14 residues long. CDR3 residues: CAWSPPGGGGEQFF. CDR3 nucleotide sequence: TGTGCCTGGAGTCCTCCCGGAGGGGGAGGAGAGCAGTTCTTC.

About this clone: The sample carries other DNA sequences with the same CDR3. This chain connects TRBV7-2 to TRBJ2-7, with a tentative D call TRBD2 (6 bases). V lost 6 bases to trimming and J lost 7 bases, with 19 bases between them. Germline V gives CDR1 SGHTA, CDR2 FQGNSA. CDR3 length: 14 residues. This CDR3 is CASSPTGTVGEQYF. The CDR3 nucleotides read TGTGCCAGCAGTCCCACCGGGACTGTCGGGGAGCAGTACTTC.

V usage is TRBV2 and J usage is TRBJ1-1; no clear D gene. Trimming removed 7 bases from V and 1 base from J, with 10 bases in between. Looked up from germline, CDR1 is SNHLY and CDR2 is FYNNEI. The CDR3 runs to 13 residues. The CDR3 DNA sequence: TGTGCCAGCACCGGAGAAACGAACACTGAAGCTTTCTTT. This gives the protein CASTGETNTEAFF.

The V call is TRBV6-2 or TRBV6-3, the J call TRBJ2-1; 7 bases line up with TRBD1. The V and J ends lost 2 bases and 8 bases, in that order; junction bases with no gene match: 9. CDR1 and CDR2 (germline): MNHEY, SVGEGT. CDR3 size: 15 residues. CDR3 sequence: CASSYDVGQWDEQFF. The DNA for the CDR3 is TGTGCCAGCAGTTACGATGTGGGACAGTGGGATGAGCAGTTCTTC.

The chain links TRBV3-1 (or the pseudogene TRBV3-2) to TRBJ1-1; D not resolved. V lost 4 bases and J 3 bases, leaving 12 bases between the germline ends. The CDR3 is made up of 14 amino acids. CDR1 is LGHDT and CDR2 is YNNKEL in the germline V gene (reference sequence). The CDR3 sequence is CASSPSDGDTEAFF. CDR3 coding DNA: TGTGCCAGCAGCCCTTCGGACGGTGACACTGAAGCTTTCTTT.

The V and J genes are TRBV7-9 and TRBJ2-7; 12 nucleotides match TRBD2. The CDR3 spans 15 residues. The V and J ends lost 5 bases and 1 base, in that order; junction bases with no gene match: 3. Looked up from germline, CDR1 is SEHNR and CDR2 is FQNEAQ (reference sequence). The CDR3 coding sequence is TGTGCCAGCAGCCTAGGACTAGCGGGGTCCTACGAGCAGTACTTC. It translates to CASSLGLAGSYEQYF.

A few counts support this clone. This rearrangement joins TRBV30 to TRBJ1-6; D gene ambiguous. The germline CDR1 and CDR2 sequences are GTSNPN and SVGIG (reference sequence). V shed 0 bases and J shed 9 bases, with 9 bases lying between them. The CDR3 covers 13 residues. Here the CDR3 reads CAWSVQVASPLHF. The CDR3 DNA follows: TGTGCCTGGAGTGTACAAGTAGCTTCACCCCTCCACTTT. Combining the CDR3 with reference TRBV30 and TRBJ1-6 gives the whole variable domain SQTIHQWPATLVQPVGSPLSLECTVEGTSNPNLYWYRQAAGRGLQLLFYSVGIGQISSEVPQNLSASRPQDRQFILSSKKLLLSDSGFYLCAWSVQVASPLHFGNGTRLTVT.

The V and J genes are TRBV30 and TRBJ2-2, with D hard to call. The CDR3 is 13 residues long. Trimming left V 3 bases short and J 3 bases short, with 8 bases between. Germline V CDR1 and CDR2: GTSNPN, SVGIG (reference sequence). CDR3 DNA sequence: TGTGCCTGGAGGCCCTGGGACACCGGGGAGCTGTTTTTT. Translation gives CAWRPWDTGELFF.

CDR3 nucleotide sequence: TGTGCCAGCAGTACTAGCGGCCAAGAGACCCAGTACTTC. Protein product: CASSTSGQETQYF. The chain uses TRBV28 and TRBJ2-5; 8 bases map to TRBD2. This CDR3 contains 13 residues. The germline CDR1 and CDR2 sequences are MDHEN and SYDVKM. V lost 5 bases, J lost 1 base, and 0 bases stayed unmatched.

This clone counts as large (0.1 to 1%). This specimen includes other DNA sequences encoding the same CDR3. This sequence joins TRBV27 and TRBJ1-4; 7 bases match TRBD1. V shed 3 bases and J 3 bases; nucleotides not matched to a gene: 1. Germline lookup yields CDR1 MNHEY and CDR2 SMNVEV (reference sequence). This CDR3 is built from 14 residues. The CDR3, as DNA: TGTGCCAGCAGTTTTGGACAGGCTAATGAAAAACTGTTTTTT. Translating gives CASSFGQANEKLFF.

V and J are TRBV5-1 and TRBJ1-1; D is unresolved. The length of the CDR3 is 15 residues. Looked up from germline, CDR1 is SGHRS and CDR2 is YFSETQ. V dropped 0 bases and J dropped 7 bases, with 16 bases sitting between them. CDR3 loop: CASSLADFRADEAFF. The CDR3 DNA follows: TGCGCCAGCAGCTTGGCGGATTTTCGGGCAGATGAAGCTTTCTTT.

The CDR3 nucleotides are TGCGCCAGCAGCCAAGAGGTAACACCAGATCAGCCCCAGCATTTT. It codes for CASSQEVTPDQPQHF. This chain joins TRBV4-1 and TRBJ1-5; D remains unclear. Germline loops: CDR1 MGHRA, CDR2 YSYEKL. Trimming removed 0 bases from V and 5 bases from J, with 11 bases in between. This CDR3 is 15 amino acids long.

This clone was counted a single time. The chain carries TRBV5-1 and TRBJ1-1; 7 nucleotides match TRBD1. Germline V gene data show CDR1 as SGHRS and CDR2 as YFSETQ. Trimming cost V 4 bases and J 4 bases; bases outside gene matches: 13. This CDR3 region has 16 residues. CDR3: CASSPTPTGLGTEAFF. CDR3 bases: TGCGCCAGCAGCCCGACCCCGACAGGGCTCGGCACTGAAGCTTTCTTT.

This clone has a handful of counts. The chain is built from TRBV29-1 and TRBJ2-1, with a tentative D call TRBD1 (5 bases). CDR1 is SQVTM and CDR2 is ANQGSEA in the germline V gene. The CDR3 covers 11 residues. Trimming pared 5 bases from V and 9 bases from J, leaving 11 bases between. The CDR3 bases are TGCAGCGTTCGATGGGGCAGTGAGCAGTTCTTC. Its translation is CSVRWGSEQFF.